Listed below are T cell receptor beta chains from one sample, sequenced in a study of T cell changes during pregnancy in multiple sclerosis. Method: immunoSEQ multiplex PCR; TCRdb's copy keeps in-frame clones and lacks some. The sample contains tens of thousands of clones, more than 70% of which appear only once. The source material was CD4+ T cells from peripheral blood mononuclear cells, sampled in the first trimester of pregnancy. Receptors were obtained from a female donor with multiple sclerosis, enrolled in a pregnancy study. The CDR3 runs from the conserved cysteine through the conserved F or W. A D gene is named only where the DNA matches it firmly. For some rows the clone size is stated as once, few or many, or as a class when expanded; others skip it.

>TRBV30|-|-|TRBJ1-4
TGTGCCTGGAATTCCGACAGGTTTTCCCGTCGGAATGAAAAACTGTTTTTT
CAWNSDRFSRRNEKLFF
>TRBV7-2|few|-|TRBJ1-5
TGTGCCAGCAGCGAGGGGGTTTACAATCAGCCCCAGCATTTT
CASSEGVYNQPQHF
>TRBV10-3|-|TRBD2|TRBJ2-1
TGTGCCATCAGTGAGAGCGGGGGGAATGAGCAGTTCTTC
CAISESGGNEQFF
>TRBV2|-|-|TRBJ1-1
TGTGCCAGCAGTGAGGGAGGGGGGCACACTGAAGCTTTCTTT
CASSEGGGHTEAFF
>TRBV28|-|-|TRBJ2-7
TGTGCCAGCAGTTTTGGGGGGATCTCCTACGAGCAGTACTTC
CASSFGGISYEQYF
>TRBV7-8|-|-|TRBJ2-1
TGTGCCAGCAGCCTCCTTGGACCCCGGGGTAAGGAGCAGTTCTTC
CASSLLGPRGKEQFF
>TRBV10-3|-|TRBD2|TRBJ2-5
TGTGCCTCGGTAGCGGGAGGGCCACAAGAGACCCAGTACTTC
CASVAGGPQETQYF
>TRBV25-1|-|TRBD1|TRBJ2-5
TGTGCCAGCAGTCGCCCTACAGGGGGGAAACAAGAGACCCAGTACTTC
CASSRPTGGKQETQYF
>TRBV9|-|TRBD1|TRBJ1-6
TGTGCCAGCAGCGTAGAGGGACAGGGCTATTCACCCCTCCACTTT
CASSVEGQGYSPLHF
>TRBV9|-|TRBD2|TRBJ2-5
TGTGCCAGCAGCCCGACAGCGGGGGTTCAAGAGACCCAGTACTTC
CASSPTAGVQETQYF
>TRBV9|-|TRBD2|TRBJ2-1
TGTGCCAGCAGCGTATCAACTAGCGGGAGGGGGGCTGGTGGCAATGAGCAGTTCTTC
CASSVSTSGRGAGGNEQFF
>TRBV5-1|once|TRBD1|TRBJ2-5
TGCGCCAGCAGCTTGGTGGGACAGCAAGAGACCCAGTACTTC
CASSLVGQQETQYF
>TRBV28|once|TRBD2|TRBJ2-1
TGTGCCAGCAGTACCCAGTGGACTAGCGGGAGAGGTTTTCAGTACAATGAGCAGTTCTTC
CASSTQWTSGRGFQYNEQFF
>TRBV5-1|-|TRBD1|TRBJ1-4
TGCGCCAGCAGCCGCCCCTCGGGACAGGGTATTGGGAAACTGTTTTTT
CASSRPSGQGIGKLFF
>TRBV7-2|once|TRBD1|TRBJ1-5
TGTGCCAGCAGCTCACGGGACAGGGGGCCGGGGCAGCCCCAGCATTTT
CASSSRDRGPGQPQHF
>TRBV12-5|-|-|TRBJ1-2
TGTGCTAGTGGGACGGGGGGAATGGGGGGCTACACCTTC
CASGTGGMGGYTF
>TRBV5-4|-|TRBD1|TRBJ1-1
TGTGCCAGCAGCCGGACAGGGATAGAGTCTTTCTTT
CASSRTGIESFF
>TRBV7-9|-|TRBD2|TRBJ2-7
TGTGCCAGCAGCTTTCTACTAGCGGGAGGCGAGCAGTACTTC
CASSFLLAGGEQYF
>TRBV6-6|-|TRBD1|TRBJ2-3
TGTGCCAGCAGTCCGGACAGGGTCAGGTCAGATACGCAGTATTTT
CASSPDRVRSDTQYF
>TRBV9|-|TRBD2|TRBJ2-1
TGTGCCAGCAGCTCGGGACTAGCGGGGGGCCTGTCCTACAATGAGCAGTTCTTC
CASSSGLAGGLSYNEQFF
>TRBV7-3|-|-|TRBJ2-1
TGTGCCAGCAGCTTAAATGGGCAATCCTACAATGAGCAGTTCTTC
CASSLNGQSYNEQFF
>TRBV7-3|-|TRBD2|TRBJ2-1
TGTGCCAGCAGCTGGCGGCGAGCGGGGGGCCTCAATGAGCAGTTCTTC
CASSWRRAGGLNEQFF
>TRBV6-1|once|-|TRBJ1-1
TGTGCCAGCAGACTCGCACCGCACACTGAAGCTTTCTTT
CASRLAPHTEAFF
>TRBV15|-|-|TRBJ1-6
TGTGCCACCAGCAGAGGGCAGAATAATTCACCCCTCCACTTT
CATSRGQNNSPLHF